These T cell receptor beta chains were read from a single sample in a study of T cells in Graves' hyperthyroidism and ophthalmopathy. Via MiXCR, TCRdb re-called the multiplex PCR reads, giving one row per CDR3 protein. This sample has about 740,000 distinct CDR3 sequences, with about 15% found just once. The sequenced material came from blood. Source of these receptors: a woman younger than 35 with Graves' hyperthyroidism. Both conserved end residues are part of each CDR3. A D gene is named only where the DNA matches it firmly.

d_gene: TRBD1
j_gene: TRBJ2-5
v_gene: TRBV28
CDR3aa: CASSSQGEERLETQYF

d_gene: -
j_gene: TRBJ2-5
v_gene: TRBV7-9
CDR3aa: CASSFRGAEAETQYF

d_gene: -
j_gene: TRBJ2-7
v_gene: TRBV29-1
CDR3aa: CSVEDRESSEQYF

d_gene: -
j_gene: TRBJ2-3
v_gene: TRBV4-1
CDR3aa: CASGGRASTDTQYF

d_gene: -
j_gene: TRBJ2-4
v_gene: TRBV20-1
CDR3aa: CSARERGGNIQYF

d_gene: TRBD1
j_gene: TRBJ2-7
v_gene: TRBV20-1
CDR3aa: CSAPNRGTYEQYF

d_gene: -
j_gene: TRBJ1-2
v_gene: TRBV7-9
CDR3aa: CASSHSGGHLGYTF

d_gene: TRBD2
j_gene: TRBJ2-5
v_gene: TRBV28
CDR3aa: CASSLGGASGGGTQYF

d_gene: -
j_gene: TRBJ2-1
v_gene: TRBV27
CDR3aa: CASSPSQYNEQFF

d_gene: -
j_gene: TRBJ1-5
v_gene: TRBV19
CDR3aa: CASRQGWNQPQHF

d_gene: -
j_gene: TRBJ2-3
v_gene: TRBV7-2
CDR3aa: CASSLELGVRGDTQYF

d_gene: -
j_gene: TRBJ1-2
v_gene: TRBV6-1
CDR3aa: CASRSKFVTVNYGYTF

d_gene: -
j_gene: TRBJ1-5
v_gene: TRBV27
CDR3aa: CASSTTNSNQPQHF

d_gene: TRBD1
j_gene: TRBJ1-2
v_gene: TRBV6-2/TRBV6-3
CDR3aa: CASSYSSQTGGNYGYTF

d_gene: -
j_gene: TRBJ2-1
v_gene: TRBV11-3
CDR3aa: CASSRSADGHNEQFF

d_gene: TRBD1
j_gene: TRBJ2-7
v_gene: TRBV3-1
CDR3aa: CASSQDRLPGQGSYEQYF

d_gene: -
j_gene: TRBJ2-3
v_gene: TRBV4-1
CDR3aa: CASSQTTWDTQYF

d_gene: -
j_gene: TRBJ1-5
v_gene: TRBV13
CDR3aa: CASSLQGENQPQHF

d_gene: -
j_gene: TRBJ2-1
v_gene: TRBV30
CDR3aa: CAWTPYLPNEQFF

d_gene: -
j_gene: TRBJ1-2
v_gene: TRBV7-2
CDR3aa: CASSRDEPYYGYTF

d_gene: -
j_gene: TRBJ2-5
v_gene: TRBV2
CDR3aa: CASSENVVETQYF

d_gene: -
j_gene: TRBJ2-7
v_gene: TRBV12-3/TRBV12-4
CDR3aa: CASRRNEGGSYF

d_gene: -
j_gene: TRBJ2-2
v_gene: TRBV5-1
CDR3aa: CASSLAPTGPGELFF

d_gene: -
j_gene: TRBJ2-7
v_gene: TRBV6-2/TRBV6-3
CDR3aa: CASSSGGAIYEQYF

d_gene: TRBD2
j_gene: TRBJ2-1
v_gene: TRBV18
CDR3aa: CASSPPGLGEQFF

d_gene: -
j_gene: TRBJ2-2
v_gene: TRBV7-2
CDR3aa: CASSLARENTGELFF

d_gene: -
j_gene: TRBJ2-2
v_gene: TRBV7-2
CDR3aa: CASTPGGRNTGELFF

d_gene: TRBD1
j_gene: TRBJ2-2
v_gene: TRBV7-2
CDR3aa: CASRQTGGAGGELFF

d_gene: -
j_gene: TRBJ1-2
v_gene: TRBV30
CDR3aa: CAWSAMGGTNYGYTF

d_gene: -
j_gene: TRBJ2-2
v_gene: TRBV27
CDR3aa: CAPGDPAGNTGELFF

d_gene: -
j_gene: TRBJ1-1
v_gene: TRBV4-1
CDR3aa: CASSLGGVRDTEAFF

d_gene: TRBD1
j_gene: TRBJ1-1
v_gene: TRBV5-1
CDR3aa: CASKQGWNTEAFF

d_gene: TRBD2
j_gene: TRBJ2-1
v_gene: TRBV9
CDR3aa: CASSVVGREGRREQFF

d_gene: TRBD2
j_gene: TRBJ2-5
v_gene: TRBV3-1
CDR3aa: CASSQEVAGAETQYF

d_gene: -
j_gene: TRBJ1-6
v_gene: TRBV5-1
CDR3aa: CASSLLGGSNSPLHF